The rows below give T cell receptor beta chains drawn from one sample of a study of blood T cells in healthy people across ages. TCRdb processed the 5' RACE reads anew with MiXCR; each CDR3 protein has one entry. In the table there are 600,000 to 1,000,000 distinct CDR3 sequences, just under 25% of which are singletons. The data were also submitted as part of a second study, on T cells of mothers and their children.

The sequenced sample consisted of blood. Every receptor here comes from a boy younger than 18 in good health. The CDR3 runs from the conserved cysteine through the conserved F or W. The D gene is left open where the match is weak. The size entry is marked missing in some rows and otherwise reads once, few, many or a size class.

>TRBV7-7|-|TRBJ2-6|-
CASSLVGTGGANVLTF
TGTGCTAGCAGCTTAGTCGGGACGGGTGGGGCCAACGTCCTGACTTTC
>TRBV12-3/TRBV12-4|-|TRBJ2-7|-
CASRAGVYEQYF
TGTGCCAGCAGGGCCGGGGTATACGAGCAGTACTTC
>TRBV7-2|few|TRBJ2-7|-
CASSLYVGLEQYF
TGTGCCAGCAGCTTATATGTGGGGCTCGAGCAGTACTTC
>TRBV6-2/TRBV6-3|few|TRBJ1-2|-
CASNRYHGDGYTF
TGTGCCAGCAACCGGTACCACGGGGATGGCTACACCTTC
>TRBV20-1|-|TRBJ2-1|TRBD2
CSARDGAPREGFGEQFF
TGCAGTGCTAGAGATGGTGCCCCGCGGGAGGGCTTTGGTGAGCAGTTCTTC
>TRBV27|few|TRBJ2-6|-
CASSQSSGLGALGANVLTF
TGTGCCAGCAGCCAATCCTCGGGGTTGGGGGCGCTTGGGGCCAACGTCCTGACTTTC
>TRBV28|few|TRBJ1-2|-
CASSWAHPPSNYGYTF
TGTGCCAGCAGTTGGGCTCATCCACCATCTAACTATGGCTACACCTTC
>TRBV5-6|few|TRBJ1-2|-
CASSLGGGTGYGYTF
TGTGCCAGCAGCTTGGGTGGGGGCACGGGCTATGGCTACACCTTC
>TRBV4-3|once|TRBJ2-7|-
CASSQARDPNEQYF
TGCGCCAGCAGCCAAGCCCGGGACCCCAACGAGCAGTACTTC
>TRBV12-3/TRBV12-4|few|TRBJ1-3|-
CASTPPTLSGNTIYF
TGTGCCAGCACTCCTCCTACTCTCTCTGGAAACACCATATATTTT
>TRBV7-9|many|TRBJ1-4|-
CASSSGFGGDVEKLFF
TGTGCCAGCAGTTCCGGGTTCGGGGGTGATGTCGAAAAACTGTTTTTT
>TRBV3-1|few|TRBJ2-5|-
CASSQDWGREGSETQYF
TGTGCCAGCAGCCAAGATTGGGGTCGAGAGGGATCAGAGACCCAGTACTTC
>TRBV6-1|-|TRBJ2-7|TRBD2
CASRSIPGLAGDEQYF
TGTGCCAGCAGATCGATACCGGGACTAGCGGGTGACGAGCAGTACTTC
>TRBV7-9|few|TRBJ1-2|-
CASSLAGLARDGYTF
TGTGCCAGCAGCTTAGCCGGCCTCGCAAGGGATGGCTACACCTTC
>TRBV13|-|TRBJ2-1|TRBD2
CASSIIAGGFNEQFF
TGTGCCAGCAGCATTATAGCGGGAGGCTTCAATGAGCAGTTCTTC
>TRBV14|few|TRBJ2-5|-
CASSRTSLGETQYF
TGTGCCAGCAGCCGGACATCATTAGGAGAGACCCAGTACTTC
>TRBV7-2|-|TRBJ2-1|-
CASSLARTVRYNEQFF
TGTGCCAGCAGCTTAGCTCGTACAGTGCGCTACAATGAGCAGTTCTTC
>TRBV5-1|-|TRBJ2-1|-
CASSLGQASEQFF
TGCGCCAGCAGCTTGGGACAGGCCTCTGAGCAGTTCTTC
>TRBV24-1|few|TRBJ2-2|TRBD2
CATSSGSGRANTGELFF
TGTGCCACCAGTTCGGGTAGCGGGAGGGCAAACACCGGGGAGCTGTTTTTT
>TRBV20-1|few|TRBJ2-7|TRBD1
CSARKGAGNEQYF
TGCAGTGCTAGAAAGGGGGCAGGTAACGAGCAGTACTTC
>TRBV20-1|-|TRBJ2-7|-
CSARGRGSYEQYF
TGCAGTGCTAGAGGCAGGGGCTCCTACGAGCAGTACTTC
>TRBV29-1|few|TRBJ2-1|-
CSVEEDGDEQFF
TGCAGCGTTGAAGAAGATGGGGATGAGCAGTTCTTC
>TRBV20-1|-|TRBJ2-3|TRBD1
CSARGLAYDDTQYF
TGCAGTGCCAGGGGGTTGGCCTATGATGATACGCAGTATTTT
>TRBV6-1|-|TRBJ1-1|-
CASSEISLNTEAFF
TGTGCCAGCAGTGAAATCAGTTTGAACACTGAAGCTTTCTTT
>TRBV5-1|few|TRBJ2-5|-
CASSLVRGAQETQYF
TGCGCCAGCAGCTTGGTTCGGGGGGCGCAGGAGACCCAGTACTTC
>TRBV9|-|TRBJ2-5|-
CASSPHPTGETQYF
TGTGCCAGCAGCCCTCACCCGACAGGAGAGACCCAGTACTTC
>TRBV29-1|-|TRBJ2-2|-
CSVENPDLNTGELFF
TGCAGCGTTGAAAACCCGGATTTGAACACCGGGGAGCTGTTTTTT
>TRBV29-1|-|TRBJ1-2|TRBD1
CSVGTGIYDYTF
TGCAGCGTTGGGACAGGGATTTATGACTACACCTTC
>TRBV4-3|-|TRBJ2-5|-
CASSQGRRAGETQYF
TGCGCCAGCAGCCAAGGTAGACGGGCCGGGGAGACCCAGTACTTC
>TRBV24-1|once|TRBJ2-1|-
CATKEASYGEQFF
TGTGCCACCAAGGAGGCTAGCTACGGTGAGCAGTTCTTC
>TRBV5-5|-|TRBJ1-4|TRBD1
CASTQGTGSEKLFF
TGTGCCAGCACCCAAGGGACAGGTAGTGAAAAACTGTTTTTT
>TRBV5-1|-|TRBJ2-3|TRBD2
CASSIWTSGGMDTQYF
TGCGCCAGCAGCATTTGGACTAGCGGGGGGATGGATACGCAGTATTTT
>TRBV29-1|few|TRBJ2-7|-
CSVETGMAYEQYF
TGCAGCGTTGAGACAGGAATGGCCTACGAGCAGTACTTC
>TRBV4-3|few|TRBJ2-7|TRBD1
CASSQDSRQGAYDQYF
TGCGCCAGCAGCCAAGATAGCCGACAGGGGGCCTACGACCAGTACTTC
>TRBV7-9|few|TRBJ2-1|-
CASSSDQTYNEQFF
TGTGCCAGCAGCTCGGACCAAACCTACAATGAGCAGTTCTTC
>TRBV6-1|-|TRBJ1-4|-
CASSEDIRSLGNEKLFF
TGTGCCAGCAGTGAAGATATCAGGAGCCTCGGTAATGAAAAACTGTTTTTT
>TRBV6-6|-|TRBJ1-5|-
CASSYKGSNQPQHF
TGTGCCAGCAGTTACAAGGGAAGCAATCAGCCCCAGCATTTT
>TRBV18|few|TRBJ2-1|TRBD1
CASSSEDRADNEQFF
TGTGCCAGCTCATCGGAGGACAGGGCCGACAATGAGCAGTTCTTC
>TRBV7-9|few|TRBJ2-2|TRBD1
CASSPSGWTGTNTGELFF
TGTGCCAGCAGCCCCAGTGGTTGGACAGGGACAAACACCGGGGAGCTGTTTTTT
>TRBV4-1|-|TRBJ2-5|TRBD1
CASSQGQGAWETQYF
TGCGCCAGCAGCCAAGGACAGGGGGCCTGGGAGACCCAGTACTTC
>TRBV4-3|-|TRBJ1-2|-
CASSQDRSFGGYTF
TGCGCCAGCAGCCAAGATAGATCATTCGGTGGCTACACCTTC
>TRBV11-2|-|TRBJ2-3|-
CASSSARIPETDTQYF
TGTGCCAGCAGCTCAGCCAGAATCCCGGAGACAGATACGCAGTATTTT
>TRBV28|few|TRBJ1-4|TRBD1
CASSLNPFRPRDRNNEKLFF
TGTGCCAGCAGTTTGAATCCCTTCCGCCCCCGGGACAGAAATAATGAAAAACTGTTTTTT
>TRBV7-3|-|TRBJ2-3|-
CASSLFVVTDTQYF
TGTGCCAGCAGCTTATTTGTGGTAACAGATACGCAGTATTTT
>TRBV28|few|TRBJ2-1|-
CASSLPPRGTEYNEQFF
TGTGCCAGCAGCTTACCCCCGAGGGGTACCGAGTACAATGAGCAGTTCTTC
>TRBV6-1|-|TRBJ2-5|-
CASSEDHRGAGETQYF
TGTGCCAGCAGTGAAGACCACCGGGGGGCAGGGGAGACCCAGTACTTC
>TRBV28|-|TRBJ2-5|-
CASSLWGGTGGTQYF
TGTGCCAGCAGTTTATGGGGCGGGACCGGAGGGACCCAGTACTTC
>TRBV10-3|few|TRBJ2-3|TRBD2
CAISESLAGADTQYF
TGTGCCATCAGTGAGTCACTAGCGGGGGCAGATACGCAGTATTTT
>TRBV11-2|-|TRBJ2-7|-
CASSIPRGLESYEQYF
TGTGCCAGCAGCATCCCCCGGGGATTAGAATCCTACGAGCAGTACTTC
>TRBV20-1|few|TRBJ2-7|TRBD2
CSARGASGRDEQYF
TGCAGTGCTAGAGGGGCTAGCGGGAGGGACGAGCAGTACTTC
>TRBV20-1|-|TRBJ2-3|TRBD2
CSAGRGEADTQYF
TGCAGTGCTGGGCGGGGGGAAGCCGATACGCAGTATTTT
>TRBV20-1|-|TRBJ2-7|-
CSARLGSGEAYEQYF
TGCAGTGCTAGGTTGGGAAGCGGAGAAGCCTACGAGCAGTACTTC
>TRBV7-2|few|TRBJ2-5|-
CASSFGGAGETQYF
TGTGCCAGCAGCTTTGGGGGGGCGGGAGAGACCCAGTACTTC
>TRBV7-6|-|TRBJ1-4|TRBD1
CASSLASGQGSDFGEKLFF
TGTGCCAGCAGCTTAGCGAGCGGACAGGGAAGTGACTTTGGGGAAAAACTGTTTTTT